The entry below describes one TCR beta chain. The sample is drawn from a study of shared clonotypes between healthy human individuals. The germline gives CDR1 SGDLS, CDR2 YYNGEE. CDR3 size: 19 residues. After removal of 4 bases from V and 9 bases from J, the junction contained 17 bases not matched to a gene. TCRdb keeps only in-frame clones here, not all; method: immunoSEQ multiplex PCR. The repertoire consists of around 2.1 million clones, with 93% occurring once and the leading ten covering about 1.8%. Naive CD8 populations comprised CD45RO-negative cells positively selected for CCR7, excluding terminally differentiated effector memory CD45RA+ cells.

The sequence was obtained from a man aged 18 to 29 in good health. Some clones in this sample may be carry-over from other donors' samples. The genes are TRBV9 and TRBJ2-3; TRBD2 matches at 16 bases. Sequenced material: naive CD8+ T cells from PBMCs. CDR3: CASSSTTGLAGGPLGTQYF. The CDR3 nucleotides are TGTGCCAGCAGCTCAACAACGGGACTAGCGGGAGGGCCACTCGGGACGCAGTATTTT.